This TCR beta chain is from a study of T cells in Graves' hyperthyroidism and ophthalmopathy. Diagnosis of hyperthyroidism was new in patients aged 18 to 65, and its duration was under 2 months. Amplified regions were TCR beta CDR3 sequences from RNA transcripts. TCR CDR3 underwent first-round RT-PCR with the HTBI primer set. TCRdb redid the calling of the multiplex PCR reads with MiXCR, one entry per CDR3 protein. The sample includes approximately 260,000 distinct CDR3 sequences, 13% to 15% of them seen just once. This clonotype occurred many times. What it recognizes is unknown. Points from the study as a whole: Ophthalmopathy onset followed model prediction by a median about seven months.

V gave up 0 bases and J gave up 4 bases, with 4 bases separating them. The length of the CDR3 is 12 residues. Germline lookup yields CDR1 GTSNPN and CDR2 SVGIG (reference sequence). This sequence joins TRBV30 and TRBJ1-3; D gene ambiguous. The origin of this receptor is a woman aged 45 to 65 with Graves' hyperthyroidism that later progressed to Graves' ophthalmopathy. Sequenced material: blood. CDR3: CAWSVSGNTIYF. In DNA form, the CDR3 reads TGTGCCTGGAGTGTGTCAGGAAACACCATATATTTT.